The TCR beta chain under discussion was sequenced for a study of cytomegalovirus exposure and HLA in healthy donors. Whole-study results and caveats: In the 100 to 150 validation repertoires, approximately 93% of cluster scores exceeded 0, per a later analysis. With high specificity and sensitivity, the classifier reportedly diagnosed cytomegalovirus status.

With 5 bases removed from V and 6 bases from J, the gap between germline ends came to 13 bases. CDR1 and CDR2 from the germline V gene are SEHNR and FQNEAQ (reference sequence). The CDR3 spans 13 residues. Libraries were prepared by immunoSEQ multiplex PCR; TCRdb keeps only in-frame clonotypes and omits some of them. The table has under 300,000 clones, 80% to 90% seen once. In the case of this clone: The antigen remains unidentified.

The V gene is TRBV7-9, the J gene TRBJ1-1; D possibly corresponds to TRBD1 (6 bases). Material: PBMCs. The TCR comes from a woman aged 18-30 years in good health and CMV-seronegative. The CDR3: CASSLRGGPEAFF. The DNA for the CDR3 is TGTGCCAGCAGCCTCAGGGGAGGGCCTGAAGCTTTCTTT.